The present entry profiles one TCR beta chain with its context. No cognate antigen has been identified for it. One base away there is no much larger clone; base qualities are not given. The sample comes from a study of blood T cell repertoires in COVID-19 (dated by TCRdb to between 2020 and 2021). Regarding the complete study: Samples from collaborators originated in the United States, Italy and Spain and spanned both the acute and convalescent phases of COVID-19. Where available, HLA class I and class II types were obtained from metadata supplied by the sample provider rather than from assay-based typing. The repertoires were released in a freely available public database intended as a resource for research on the immune response to SARS-CoV-2. Sample metadata almost always included a de-identified subject ID, COVID-19 status, age in years and sex. The samples were drawn from the first 160 participants of the ongoing ImmuneRACE study and from 1,200 or so subjects provided by 6 global collaborators. The prospective study material was composed of cDNA or gDNA derived from T cells, B-cell-depleted T cells, or PBMCs. Subjects who had been exposed to COVID-19, were actively infected with it, or had recovered from it provided the deeply sampled blood TCRbeta repertoires that made up the dataset.

Study-wide findings and limitations: How much clinical and demographic metadata was included differed by source and by participant, and the metadata was provided uncurated.

CDR1 and CDR2, per the germline V gene, are SGHAT and FQNNGV. Deletion took 4 bases off V and 3 bases off J, with a span of 15 bases between the germline ends. The cysteine opens and the phenylalanine closes a CDR3 of 16 amino acids. Just the 48-base CDR3 DNA is kept, in frame starting at base 1. TCRbeta CDR3 regions were amplified from genomic DNA using the immunoSEQ Assay, a bias-controlled multiplex PCR. Regarding the original processing steps: The number of nucleated cells in each sample was estimated from the amplification of reference gene primers within the assay. To quantify the absolute abundance of each unique TCRbeta CDR3 rearrangement, sequence reads were collapsed and filtered. For each sample, productive Simpson clonality was calculated as the square root of Simpson's diversity index across productive rearrangements. TCRdb took over this immuneACCESS table, retaining in-frame rearrangements with V and J assigned. Such tables are incomplete; in checked studies, under half of the missing clones stem from an unresolved V gene, and the remainder is unexplained. That table furnishes V, J and clone size, whereas the DNA furnished D and trimming. Across this sample there are roughly 300,000 clones, with about 81% seen only once. Around 1.6% of the sample is held by the ten biggest clonotypes.

In Seattle, one collaborating source enrolled patients while the infection was active and tracked those patients longitudinally over the course of disease. Collaborating institutions collected whole blood in K2EDTA tubes following their own protocols. For TCRbeta analysis, collaborators shipped samples as frozen whole blood, isolated PBMCs, or DNA extracted from either of those sample types. The TCR originated in a human donor with COVID-19, enrolled during active disease. The donor label of this sample is uncertain. The chain uses TRBV11-2 and TRBJ2-2; the D segment could be TRBD2, given 5 matching bases. The material sequenced was peripheral blood. The DNA reads as follows: TGTGCCAGCAGCTCCCTGGATCGGGGATACACCGGGGAGCTGTTTTTT. Its translation is CASSSLDRGYTGELFF.